The 9 T cell receptor beta chains given below trace back to one sample, sequenced in a study of T cells in Graves' hyperthyroidism and ophthalmopathy (dated by TCRdb to between 2018 and 2020). The library was prepared using multiplex PCR. The listed sequencing device is Illumina HiSeq 2000. Amplification of TCR beta CDR3 regions was carried out from RNA transcripts. For the first round of RT-PCR on the TCR CDR3, the HTBI primer set was used together with the Qiagen OneStep RT-PCR kit. The raw public data were reprocessed by TCRdb itself: fastp quality trimming at Q25, MiXCR clonotype calling, in-frame beta chains only. Rows are unified per CDR3 protein, each entry keeping the most common DNA and genes. For this sample the table gives fewer than 550,000 distinct CDR3 sequences, of which around 22% were detected only once. Clones ranked in the top ten supply approximately 11% of the sample. The sample comprised blood. These receptors were obtained from a woman aged 25 to 39 with Graves' ophthalmopathy.

The chain links TRBV5-4 to TRBJ2-5, with 8 bases matching TRBD2. This CDR3 spans 14 amino acids. V was clipped by 5 bases and J by 5 bases; unmatched bases: 8. The germline CDR1 and CDR2 sequences are SGHNT and YYREEE (reference sequence). This CDR3 is CASSWRGDVETQYF. DNA for the CDR3: TGTGCCAGCAGTTGGCGGGGGGATGTGGAGACCCAGTACTTC.

This clonotype was observed a few times. The CDR3 loop reads CASSLWGTGPEAFF. The CDR3 DNA sequence: TGTGCCAGCAGTTTATGGGGTACAGGACCCGAAGCTTTCTTT. The chain combines TRBV27 with TRBJ1-1; a weak D match, TRBD1 (5 bases). Germline CDR1 and CDR2: MNHEY and SMNVEV (reference sequence). Trimming took off 1 base at V and 8 bases at J, with 14 bases between the two ends. There are 14 residues in the CDR3.

This clonotype showed up many times. The chain has TRBV9 and TRBJ1-1; no clear D. CDR1 and CDR2 from the germline V gene are SGDLS and YYNGEE. V lost 0 bases to trimming and J lost 2 bases, with 5 bases between them. The CDR3 consists of 13 residues. This chain's CDR3 is CASSVEVNTEAFF. DNA of the CDR3: TGTGCCAGCAGCGTAGAGGTTAACACTGAAGCTTTCTTT. The whole variable domain, filled in from reference TRBV9 and TRBJ1-1, reads DSGVTQTPKHLITATGQRVTLRCSPRSGDLSVYWYQQSLDQGLQFLIQYYNGEERAKGNILERFSAQQFPDLHSELNLSSLELGDSALYFCASSVEVNTEAFFGQGTRLTVV.

This clonotype appeared many times. The chain recombines TRBV6-1 with TRBJ1-1; 8 nucleotides match TRBD1. There are 11 residues in the CDR3. Unmatched junction bases numbered 2, after V lost 6 bases and J lost 8 bases. Germline values: CDR1 MNHNS, CDR2 SASEGT. The CDR3 DNA follows: TGTGCCAGCAGGACAGGGGCCGAAGCTTTCTTT. Translating it yields CASRTGAEAFF.

Many counts were recorded for this clonotype. The chain links TRBV12-3 or TRBV12-4 to TRBJ1-2, with unresolved D. The CDR3 runs to 14 residues. Trimming stripped 3 bases from V and 2 bases from J, with 10 bases between. The CDR3 here is CASSLVADNYGYTF. The DNA of the CDR3 is TGTGCCAGCAGTTTGGTGGCGGACAACTATGGCTACACCTTC.

The genes are TRBV20-1 and TRBJ1-4; D not resolved. Deletions cut 6 bases from V and 3 bases from J, with 8 bases between. The CDR3 is 12 amino acids. Looked up from germline, CDR1 is DFQATT and CDR2 is SNEGSKA (reference sequence). CDR3 sequence: CSAPGSNEKLFF. The CDR3 nucleotides read TGCAGTGCGCCCGGATCTAATGAAAAACTGTTTTTT.

This clonotype was recorded at least ten times. The V call is TRBV19, the J call TRBJ1-1; D ambiguous. Trimming removed 8 bases at V and 0 bases at J, with 19 bases between. Germline V CDR1 and CDR2: LNHDA, SQIVND (reference sequence). This CDR3 is built from 16 residues. The CDR3 region is CASRSSDRGMNTEAFF. DNA of the CDR3: TGTGCCAGTCGATCCTCCGATCGGGGAATGAACACTGAAGCTTTCTTT. Variable domain in full (rest from reference TRBV19 and TRBJ1-1): DGGITQSPKYLFRKEGQNVTLSCEQNLNHDAMYWYRQDPGQGLRLIYYSQIVNDFQKGDIAEGYSVSREKKESFPLTVTSAQKNPTAFYLCASRSSDRGMNTEAFFGQGTRLTVV.

CDR3 sequence: CSASQGKGTQYF. The CDR3 region has the DNA TGCAGTGCTAGTCAGGGGAAGGGGACCCAGTACTTC. V is TRBV20-1 and J is TRBJ2-5; possible D gene TRBD1, 6 bases. CDR1 and CDR2 from the germline V gene are DFQATT and SNEGSKA (reference sequence). The CDR3 contains 12 residues. V lost 3 bases and J lost 7, with 12 bases in between.

Notes on this clonotype: A much larger clone lies one base from this, so it may be a read error. The chain recombines TRBV10-3 with TRBJ2-5; tentative D call: TRBD2 (6 bases). The germline V gene encodes CDR1 ENHRY and CDR2 SYGVKD. The CDR3 extends over 14 amino acids. CDR3 sequence: CAIRKPGERETQCF. CDR3 bases: TGTGCCATCCGAAAGCCGGGGGAGAGAGAGACCCAGTGCTTC.